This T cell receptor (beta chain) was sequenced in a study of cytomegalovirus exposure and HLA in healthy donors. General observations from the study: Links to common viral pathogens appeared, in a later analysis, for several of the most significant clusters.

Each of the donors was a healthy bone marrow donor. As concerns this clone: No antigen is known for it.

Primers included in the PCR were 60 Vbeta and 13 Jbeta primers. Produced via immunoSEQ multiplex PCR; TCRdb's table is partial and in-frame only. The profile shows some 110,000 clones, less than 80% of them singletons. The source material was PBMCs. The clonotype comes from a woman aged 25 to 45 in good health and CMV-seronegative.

The CDR3 nucleotides read TGTGCCAGCTCACGGGACAGAGATACGTACGAGCAGTACTTC. This gives the protein CASSRDRDTYEQYF. The chain uses TRBV18 and TRBJ2-7; 7 positions agree with TRBD1. Trimming at V came to 4 bases and at J to 4 bases, leaving 7 bases not matched to a gene. Per germline, CDR1 KGHSH and CDR2 LQKENI. This CDR3 is built from 14 residues.